This T cell receptor (beta chain) was sequenced in a study of T cells after yellow fever vaccination. Study in general: Fractions of limited cellularity were prepared by means of SMART-Seq v4 Ultra Low Input.

Germline CDR1 is MDHEN and CDR2 is SYDVKM. This CDR3 region has 12 residues. V was trimmed by 6 bases and J by 7 bases, leaving 10 bases between them. TCRdb passed the 5' RACE reads through MiXCR, listing each CDR3 protein once. The sample includes 80,000 to 100,000 distinct CDR3 sequences, under 9% of them seen just once. This clonotype came up a few times. Findings of the study overall: Post-booster repertoires contained most primary-vaccination clones again (about 96% CD4, over 70% CD8).

This chain connects TRBV28 to TRBJ2-1, with D perhaps TRBD2 (5 bases). The material sequenced was CD8+ T cells not binding an NS4B(214-222) dextramer, sorted from PBMCs, taken more than 13 days after the first yellow fever vaccination. This clonotype was obtained from a man between 18 and 35 years old who received the YFV17D yellow fever vaccine. CDR3 coding DNA: TGTGCCAGCAGCCGGACTGGGAATGAGCAGTTCTTC. Amino acid sequence: CASSRTGNEQFF.